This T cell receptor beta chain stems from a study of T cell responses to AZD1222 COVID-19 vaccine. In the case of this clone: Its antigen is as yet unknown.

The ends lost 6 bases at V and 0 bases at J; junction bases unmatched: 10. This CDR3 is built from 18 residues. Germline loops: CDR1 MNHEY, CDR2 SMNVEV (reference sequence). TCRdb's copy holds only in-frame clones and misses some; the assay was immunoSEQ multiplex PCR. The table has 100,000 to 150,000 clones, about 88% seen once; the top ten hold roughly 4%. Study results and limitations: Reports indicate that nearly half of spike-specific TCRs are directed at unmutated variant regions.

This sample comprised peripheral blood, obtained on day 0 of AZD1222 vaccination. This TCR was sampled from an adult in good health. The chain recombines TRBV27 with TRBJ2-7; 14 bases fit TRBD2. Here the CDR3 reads CASSGFGTSGSISYEQYF. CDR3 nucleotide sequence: TGTGCCAGCAGCGGCTTCGGGACTAGCGGGAGTATCTCCTACGAGCAGTACTTC.